One and the same sample provided the 8 T cell receptor beta chains below, sequenced in a study of blood T cell repertoires in COVID-19 (dated by TCRdb to the early 2020s). The receptor library was made with the immunoSEQ multiplex PCR assay. The clones in this table, taken by TCRdb from immuneACCESS, are in-frame only. Not every clone is retained; where verified, under half of the shortfall comes from an unresolved V gene, and the cause of the rest is unknown. This sample lists 50,000 to 65,000 clones; 88% were detected once. Over 4% of the sample rests with the top ten. Sequenced material: peripheral blood. These receptors were collected from a man aged 55 to 69 with acute or convalescent COVID-19.

V and J are TRBV20-1 and TRBJ1-6, with 9 bases aligning to TRBD1. CDR1 DFQATT and CDR2 SNEGSKA come from the germline V gene (reference sequence). V lost 3 bases to trimming and J lost 7 bases; unmatched junction nucleotides: 7. The CDR3 length is 15 residues. CDR3 protein: CSASRGTGRNSPLHF. CDR3 in DNA: TGCAGTGCTAGTCGGGGGACAGGGAGGAATTCACCCCTCCACTTT.

V gene TRBV19 combines with J gene TRBJ1-5, with D perhaps TRBD1 (5 bases). The V gene lost 6 bases and the J gene lost 2 bases, with 11 bases spanning the gap. CDR3 length: 14 amino acids. In germline, CDR1 is LNHDA, CDR2 SQIVND (reference sequence). The CDR3 reads CASRRGYGNQPQHF. The CDR3 coding sequence is TGTGCCAGTAGACGGGGGTATGGCAATCAGCCCCAGCATTTT.

V and J are TRBV5-1 and TRBJ2-5; TRBD2 matches 14 bases. Losses at the gene ends were 5 bases for V and 0 bases for J; bases not matched to a gene: 12. CDR1 is SGHRS, CDR2 YFSETQ, per germline. The CDR3 length is 19 residues. The CDR3: CASRAGGTSGSVYQETQYF. CDR3 nucleotide sequence: TGCGCCAGCAGGGCGGGCGGGACTAGCGGGAGTGTGTACCAAGAGACCCAGTACTTC.

About this clone itself: This sample also contains other DNA sequences that code for the same CDR3. V usage is TRBV28 and J usage is TRBJ2-1; unclear D gene. Trimming removed 2 bases from V and 0 bases from J, with 8 bases in between. In germline, CDR1 is MDHEN, CDR2 SYDVKM. This CDR3 region has 15 residues. The CDR3 is CASSLGGSSYNEQFF. In DNA, the CDR3 is TGTGCCAGCAGTTTAGGCGGTAGCTCCTACAATGAGCAGTTCTTC.

The rearrangement links TRBV28 to TRBJ1-5, with D tentatively TRBD1 (5 bases). Per the germline V gene, CDR1 is MDHEN and CDR2 is SYDVKM. Trimming took 9 bases from V and 4 from J, leaving 19 bases between them. The CDR3 length is 15 residues. CDR3 sequence: CARSEGQLKNQPQHF. CDR3 bases: TGTGCCAGGTCGGAGGGGCAGCTAAAAAATCAGCCCCAGCATTTT.

The rearrangement links TRBV4-2 to TRBJ2-7; 7 bases are a match to TRBD2. J was trimmed by 7 bases and V by 1 base; bases with no gene match: 1. Germline CDR1 reads LGHNA; CDR2 reads YNFKEQ. This CDR3 contains 12 residues. The CDR3 reads CASSQAGGEQYF. The DNA of the CDR3 is TGTGCCAGCAGCCAAGCCGGGGGGGAGCAGTACTTC.

The chain recombines TRBV7-2 with TRBJ2-4, with D possibly matching TRBD2 (5 bases). Germline V gene lookup returns CDR1 SGHTA and CDR2 FQGNSA. This CDR3 spans 14 amino acids. The ends were cut back, 6 bases at V and 1 base at J, with 10 bases in the middle. The CDR3 sequence: CASRPPSAKNIQYF. The CDR3 region has the DNA TGTGCCAGCAGACCACCTAGCGCCAAAAACATTCAGTACTTC.

The chain is built from TRBV5-5 and TRBJ1-1; maybe TRBD1 (5 bases). The V end was cut by 4 bases, the J end by 10 bases, with 11 bases between. Germline loops: CDR1 SGHKS, CDR2 YYEKEE (reference sequence). This CDR3 is built from 11 residues. CDR3 sequence (DNA): TGTGCCAGCAGCACGCAGGGTCCAGCTTTCTTT. Translated: CASSTQGPAFF.